These 7 T cell receptor beta chains originate from one sample sequenced in a study of T cell changes during pregnancy in multiple sclerosis. The repertoire was sequenced with immunoSEQ multiplex PCR; TCRdb's copy has only in-frame clones and lacks some. The table records about 79,000 clones, just under 95% of them present only once. This material consisted of peripheral blood, taken in the second trimester of pregnancy. The source of these receptors is a female donor in good health, enrolled as a control in a pregnancy study.

The chain has TRBV9 and TRBJ2-1; 10 positions agree with TRBD2. The junction had 3 bases not matched to a gene; V was cut back by 3 bases and J by 9 bases. CDR1 is SGDLS, CDR2 YYNGEE, per germline. CDR3 size: 13 residues. CDR3 bases: TGTGCCAGCAGCGGAGCGGGGGGGGCTGAGCAGTTCTTC. As protein: CASSGAGGAEQFF.

The gene calls are TRBV9 and TRBJ2-1; tentatively, D is TRBD1 (5 bases). CDR3 size: 15 residues. The V gene's germline CDR1 is SGDLS and CDR2 YYNGEE. The V end lost 0 bases, the J end lost 9 bases, and 16 bases lay between the germline ends. The CDR3 DNA is TGTGCCAGCAGCGTAGGCGACAGCGCGCCCCTTGAGCAGTTCTTC. This sequence encodes CASSVGDSAPLEQFF.

This chain connects TRBV11-2 to TRBJ1-1; D possibly corresponds to TRBD1 (6 bases). Germline V gives CDR1 SGHAT, CDR2 FQNNGV. The CDR3 length is 14 residues. Trimming stripped 5 bases from V and 5 bases from J, with 15 bases between. CDR3 residues: CASSIGGGGTEAFF. The DNA of the CDR3 is TGTGCCAGCAGCATAGGAGGGGGAGGGACTGAAGCTTTCTTT.

This clone was counted a single time. The CDR3 reads CAWSGTSGGAEYF. As DNA, the CDR3 is TGTGCCTGGAGTGGGACTAGCGGGGGGGCCGAGTATTTT. The genes are TRBV30 and TRBJ2-3; TRBD2 matches 15 bases. The CDR3 is made up of 13 amino acids. CDR1 GTSNPN and CDR2 SVGIG come from the germline V gene (reference sequence). The ends lost 1 base at V and 13 bases at J; junction bases unmatched: 3.

V usage is TRBV7-8 and J usage is TRBJ1-1; D is perhaps TRBD1 (6 bases). Trimming cost V 5 bases and J 4 bases, with 17 bases left between them. Germline V gene data show CDR1 as SGHVS and CDR2 as FQNEAQ. The CDR3 is made up of 15 amino acids. The CDR3: CASSQLRGGLTEAFF. Written as DNA, the CDR3 is TGTGCCAGCAGCCAGCTAAGGGGGGGGCTCACTGAAGCTTTCTTT.

The chain uses TRBV19 and TRBJ1-5, with TRBD1 identical over 11 bases. CDR1 and CDR2 from the germline V gene are LNHDA and SQIVND (reference sequence). The V and J ends lost 6 bases and 1 base, in that order; junction bases with no gene match: 2. This CDR3 comprises 15 residues. The CDR3 reads CASRRDRGSNQPQHF. As DNA, the CDR3 is TGTGCCAGTAGACGGGACAGGGGGAGCAATCAGCCCCAGCATTTT.

V gene TRBV5-1 combines with J gene TRBJ2-6; D not certain. This CDR3 contains 16 residues. Per germline, CDR1 SGHRS and CDR2 YFSETQ. V was shortened by 0 bases and J by 2 bases, with 9 bases between the two germline ends. The CDR3 is CASSLAVEPGANVLTF. CDR3 in DNA: TGCGCCAGCAGCTTGGCGGTAGAGCCTGGGGCCAACGTCCTGACTTTC.